What follows are 13 T cell receptor beta chains derived from one specimen sequenced in a study of T cell repertoires in cytomegalovirus infection. Their antigens remain unidentified. TCRdb reanalysed the reads using MiXCR and keeps one entry per CDR3 protein. The data contain hundreds of thousands of distinct CDR3 sequences, around 31% of them seen just once; the ten biggest clones take up over 12%. Sequencing used cultured CD8+ T cells from PBMCs, obtained from culture after CMV antigen stimulation. The origin of the receptors is a human donor in good health (CMV status not recorded). Some clones in this sample may be carry-over from other donors' samples.

This clonotype was seen only a few times. This chain uses TRBV6-1 with TRBJ2-1, with D tentatively TRBD2 (7 bases). Trimming cost V 3 bases and J 5 bases, with 20 bases left between them. CDR1 and CDR2 (germline): MNHNS, SASEGT. This CDR3 has 17 amino acids. CDR3 sequence reads: CASSDVSGGASDNEQFF. The CDR3 nucleotides read TGTGCCAGCAGTGACGTTTCGGGGGGCGCTTCGGACAATGAGCAGTTCTTC.

This clonotype was found a few times. The chain uses TRBV7-9 and TRBJ1-1; maybe TRBD1 (5 bases). The germline V gene encodes CDR1 SEHNR and CDR2 FQNEAQ (reference sequence). The CDR3 is 15 amino acids. V was cut by 4 bases and J by 7 bases, with 19 bases left in between. CDR3: CASSSALQDSLEAFF. CDR3 bases: TGTGCCAGCAGCTCCGCTCTACAGGACTCCCTTGAAGCTTTCTTT.

The chain is built from TRBV12-5 and TRBJ2-1, with D possibly being TRBD2 (5 bases). In germline, CDR1 is LGHNT, CDR2 FRNRAP. This CDR3 has 13 amino acids. V was pared by 7 bases and J by 8 bases, with 15 bases between. In nucleotides, the CDR3 is TGTGCTAGTGCCCTCGGGGTCGTCGATGAGCAGTTCTTC. Its protein product is CASALGVVDEQFF.

The chain couples TRBV7-9 to TRBJ2-7; D remains ambiguous. Trimming pared 4 bases from V and 6 bases from J, leaving 10 bases between. Germline CDR1 SEHNR, CDR2 FQNEAQ (reference sequence). CDR3 length: 12 amino acids. This CDR3 reads CASSSQSGEQYV. The CDR3 DNA reads as TGTGCCAGCAGCTCCCAGTCGGGCGAGCAGTACGTC.

As to this clonotype: A junction boundary mismatches the germline segment, possibly from a read error. The V and J genes are TRBV7-9 and TRBJ1-5; D possibly corresponds to TRBD1 (5 bases). The CDR3 loop spans 17 amino acids. The germline V gene has CDR1 SEHNR and CDR2 FQNEAQ (reference sequence). CDR3 region: CANSPRGDGRGNQPQHF. The CDR3, as DNA: TGTGCCAACAGCCCCAGAGGGGACGGTAGGGGCAATCAGCCCCAGCATTTT. Complete variable domain (other parts from reference TRBV7-9 and TRBJ1-5): DTGVSQNPRHKITKRGQNVTFRCDPISEHNRLYWYRQTLGQGPEFLTYFQNEAQLEKSRLLSDRFSAERPKGSFSTLEIQRTEQGDSAMYLCANSPRGDGRGNQPQHFGDGTRLSIL.

This clonotype has only a few counts. V usage is TRBV24-1 and J usage is TRBJ1-4, with D tentatively TRBD1 (6 bases). V was shortened by 3 bases and J by 8 bases, with 15 bases between the two germline ends. This CDR3 region has 15 residues. CDR1 and CDR2 (germline): KGHDR, SFDVKD. In nucleotides, the CDR3 is TGTGCCACCAGTGATCCTAACAGGGATGGAGAAAAACTGTTTTTT. This gives the protein CATSDPNRDGEKLFF.

This clonotype was recorded once. The rearrangement links TRBV3-1 to TRBJ2-5; 12 bases are shared with TRBD2. The germline V gene has CDR1 LGHDT and CDR2 YNNKEL (reference sequence). The CDR3 loop spans 15 amino acids. Trimming at V came to 5 bases and at J to 2 bases, leaving 3 bases not matched to a gene. For the CDR3, the DNA is TGTGCCAGCAGCAAGGGGACTAGCGGGCAAGAGACCCAGTACTTC. Protein sequence: CASSKGTSGQETQYF.

V is TRBV10-3 and J is TRBJ2-7; D possibly uses TRBD1 or TRBD2 (5 bases each). V lost 8 bases to trimming and J lost 0 bases, with 11 bases between them. Germline assignment: CDR1 ENHRY and CDR2 SYGVKD. The CDR3 runs 13 residues. The CDR3 DNA follows: TGTGCCATCTCCGGTGGGGGCTCCTACGAGCAGTACGTC. It codes for CAISGGGSYEQYV.

The chain combines TRBV27 with TRBJ1-1, with 9 bases fitting TRBD1. The trim removed 5 bases at V and 4 bases at J, leaving 5 bases unmatched. The CDR3 sequence is 14 residues long. Germline V lookup: CDR1 MNHEY, CDR2 SMNVEV (reference sequence). DNA of the CDR3: TGTGCCAGCAGTATACAGGGGGCGCCCACTGAAGCTTTCTTT. It codes for CASSIQGAPTEAFF.

The chain links TRBV19 to TRBJ2-2, with a weak D call TRBD1 (5 bases). The CDR3 spans 16 residues. Per germline, CDR1 LNHDA and CDR2 SQIVND (reference sequence). Between the trimmed V and J ends, which lost 4 bases and 0 bases, there was a span of 12 bases. The CDR3 region is CASSSKQGTNTGELFF. In DNA form, the CDR3 reads TGTGCCAGTAGTAGTAAGCAGGGAACGAACACCGGGGAGCTGTTTTTT.

This clonotype was detected a few times. The chain couples TRBV4-1 to TRBJ2-2; D may be TRBD2 (5 bases). The CDR3 has 14 amino acids. Trimming cost V 6 bases and J 4 bases, with 12 bases left between them. Germline V CDR1 and CDR2: MGHRA, YSYEKL. The CDR3 region has the DNA TGCGCCAGCAGTCGCATGGGGAGCACCGGGGAGCTGTTTTTT. This sequence encodes CASSRMGSTGELFF.

V usage is TRBV9 and J usage is TRBJ2-7; D tentatively reads TRBD1 or TRBD2 (5 bases each). This CDR3 comprises 14 residues. The germline V gene encodes CDR1 SGDLS and CDR2 YYNGEE. Trimming stripped 2 bases from V and 5 bases from J, with 14 bases between. The CDR3 region is CASSVGTPGDEQYF. The CDR3 nucleotides read TGTGCCAGCAGCGTCGGGACCCCTGGGGACGAGCAGTACTTC.

This clonotype appeared a few times. This chain connects TRBV4-3 to TRBJ1-6; D possibly corresponds to TRBD1 (5 bases). V was trimmed by 0 bases and J by 9 bases, leaving 12 bases between them. Per germline, CDR1 LGHNA and CDR2 YSLEER. CDR3 size: 15 residues. CDR3 bases: TGCGCCAGCAGCCAAGATGGAGACAGAATTTCACCCCTCCACTTT. This encodes CASSQDGDRISPLHF.